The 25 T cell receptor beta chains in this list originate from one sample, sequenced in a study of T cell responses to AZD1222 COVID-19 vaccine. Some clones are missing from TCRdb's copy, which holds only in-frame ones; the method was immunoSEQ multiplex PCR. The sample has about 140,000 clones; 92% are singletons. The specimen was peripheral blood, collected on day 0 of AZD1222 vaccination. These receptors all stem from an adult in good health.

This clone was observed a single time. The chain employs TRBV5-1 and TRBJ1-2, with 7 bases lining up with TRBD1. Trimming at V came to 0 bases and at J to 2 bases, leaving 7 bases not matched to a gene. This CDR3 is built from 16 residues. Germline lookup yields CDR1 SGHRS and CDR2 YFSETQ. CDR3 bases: TGCGCCAGCAGCTTGGACAGGGGCCTATCGAACTATGGCTACACCTTC. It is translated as CASSLDRGLSNYGYTF.

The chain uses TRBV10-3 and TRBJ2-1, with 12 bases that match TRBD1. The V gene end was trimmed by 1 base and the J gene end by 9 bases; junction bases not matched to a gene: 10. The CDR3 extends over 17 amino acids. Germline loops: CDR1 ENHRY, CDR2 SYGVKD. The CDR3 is CAISEFFPGQGAGEQFF. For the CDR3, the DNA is TGTGCCATCAGTGAGTTCTTTCCGGGACAGGGGGCGGGTGAGCAGTTCTTC.

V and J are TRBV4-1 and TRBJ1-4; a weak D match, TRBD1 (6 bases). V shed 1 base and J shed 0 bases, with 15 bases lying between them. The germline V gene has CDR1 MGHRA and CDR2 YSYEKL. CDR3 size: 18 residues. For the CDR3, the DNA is TGCGCCAGCAGCCAAGTGACGGGGGCACCTCCAACTAATGAAAAACTGTTTTTT. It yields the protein CASSQVTGAPPTNEKLFF.

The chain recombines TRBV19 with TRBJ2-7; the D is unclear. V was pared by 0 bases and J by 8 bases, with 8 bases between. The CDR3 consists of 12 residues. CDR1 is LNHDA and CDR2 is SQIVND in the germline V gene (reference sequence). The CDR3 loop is CASSIEGIQQYF. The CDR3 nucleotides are TGTGCCAGTAGTATAGAAGGCATTCAGCAGTACTTC. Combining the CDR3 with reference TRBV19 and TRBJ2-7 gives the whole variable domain DGGITQSPKYLFRKEGQNVTLSCEQNLNHDAMYWYRQDPGQGLRLIYYSQIVNDFQKGDIAEGYSVSREKKESFPLTVTSAQKNPTAFYLCASSIEGIQQYFGPGTRLTVT.

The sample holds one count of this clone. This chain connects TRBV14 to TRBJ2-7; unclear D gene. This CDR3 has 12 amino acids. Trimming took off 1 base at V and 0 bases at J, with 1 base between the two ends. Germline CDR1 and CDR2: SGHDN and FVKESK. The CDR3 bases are TGTGCCAGCAGCCAAGTCTCCTACGAGCAGTACTTC. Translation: CASSQVSYEQYF.

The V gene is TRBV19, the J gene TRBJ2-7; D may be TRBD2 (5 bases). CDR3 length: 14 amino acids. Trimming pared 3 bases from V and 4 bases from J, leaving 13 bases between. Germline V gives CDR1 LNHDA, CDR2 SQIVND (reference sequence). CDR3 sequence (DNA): TGTGCCAGTAGTATTTTTTCGGGGAGTTACGAGCAGTACTTC. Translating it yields CASSIFSGSYEQYF. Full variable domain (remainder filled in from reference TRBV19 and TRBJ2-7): DGGITQSPKYLFRKEGQNVTLSCEQNLNHDAMYWYRQDPGQGLRLIYYSQIVNDFQKGDIAEGYSVSREKKESFPLTVTSAQKNPTAFYLCASSIFSGSYEQYFGPGTRLTVT.

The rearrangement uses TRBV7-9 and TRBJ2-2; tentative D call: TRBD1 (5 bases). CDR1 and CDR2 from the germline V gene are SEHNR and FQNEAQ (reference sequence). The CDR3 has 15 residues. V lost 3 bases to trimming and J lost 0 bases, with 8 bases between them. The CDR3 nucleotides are TGTGCCAGCAGCTTCAGGGATCCGAACACCGGGGAGCTGTTTTTT. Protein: CASSFRDPNTGELFF.

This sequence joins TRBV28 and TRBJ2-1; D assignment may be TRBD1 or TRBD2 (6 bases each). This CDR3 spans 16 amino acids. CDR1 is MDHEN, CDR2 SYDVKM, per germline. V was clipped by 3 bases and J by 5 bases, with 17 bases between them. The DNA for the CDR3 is TGTGCCAGCAGTTTTTTGGGTGGGGGGCCCAACAATGAGCAGTTCTTC. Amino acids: CASSFLGGGPNNEQFF. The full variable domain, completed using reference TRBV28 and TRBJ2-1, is DVKVTQSSRYLVKRTGEKVFLECVQDMDHENMFWYRQDPGLGLRLIYFSYDVKMKEKGDIPEGYSVSREKKERFSLILESASTNQTSMYLCASSFLGGGPNNEQFFGPGTRLTVL.

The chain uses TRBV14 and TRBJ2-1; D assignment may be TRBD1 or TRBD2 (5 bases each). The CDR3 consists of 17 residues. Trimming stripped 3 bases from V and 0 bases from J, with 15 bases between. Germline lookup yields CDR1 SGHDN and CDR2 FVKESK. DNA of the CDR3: TGTGCCAGCAGCCATCTATTCGGGGCTAGCTCCTACAATGAGCAGTTCTTC. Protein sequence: CASSHLFGASSYNEQFF.

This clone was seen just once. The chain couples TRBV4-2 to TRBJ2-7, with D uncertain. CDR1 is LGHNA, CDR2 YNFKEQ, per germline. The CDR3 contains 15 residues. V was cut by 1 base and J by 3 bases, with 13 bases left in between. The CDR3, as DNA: TGTGCCAGCAGCCAAGCTGAGACTGGCTTCTACGAGCAGTACTTC. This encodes CASSQAETGFYEQYF.

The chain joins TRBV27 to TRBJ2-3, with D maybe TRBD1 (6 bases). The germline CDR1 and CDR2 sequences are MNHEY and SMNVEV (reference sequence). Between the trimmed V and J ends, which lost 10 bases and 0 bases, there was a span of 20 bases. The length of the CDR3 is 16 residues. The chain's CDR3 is CATAWRGGGSTDTQYF. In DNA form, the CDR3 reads TGTGCCACCGCGTGGAGAGGGGGTGGAAGCACAGATACGCAGTATTTT.

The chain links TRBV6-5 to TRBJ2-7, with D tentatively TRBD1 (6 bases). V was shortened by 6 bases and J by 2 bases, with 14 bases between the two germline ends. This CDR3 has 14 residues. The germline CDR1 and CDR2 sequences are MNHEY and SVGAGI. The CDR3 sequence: CASSQDRITYEQYF. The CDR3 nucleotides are TGTGCCAGCAGCCAGGACAGAATAACCTACGAGCAGTACTTC.

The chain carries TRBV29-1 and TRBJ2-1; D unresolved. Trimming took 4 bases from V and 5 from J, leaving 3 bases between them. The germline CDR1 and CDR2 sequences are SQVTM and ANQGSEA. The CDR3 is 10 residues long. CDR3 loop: CSVGHNEQFF. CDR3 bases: TGCAGCGTTGGGCACAATGAGCAGTTCTTC.

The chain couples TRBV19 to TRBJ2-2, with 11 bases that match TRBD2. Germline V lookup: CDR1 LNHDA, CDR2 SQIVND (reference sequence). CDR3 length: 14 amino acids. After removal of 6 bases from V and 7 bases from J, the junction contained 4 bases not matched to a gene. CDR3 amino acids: CASRVLAGDGELFF. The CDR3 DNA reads TGTGCCAGTAGGGTACTAGCGGGAGACGGGGAGCTGTTTTTT.

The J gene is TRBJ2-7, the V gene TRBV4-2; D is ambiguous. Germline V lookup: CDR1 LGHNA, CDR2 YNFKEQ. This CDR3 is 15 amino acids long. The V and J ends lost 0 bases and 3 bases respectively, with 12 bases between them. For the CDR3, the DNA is TGTGCCAGCAGCCAAGATTTACCCGGCGACTACGAGCAGTACTTC. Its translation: CASSQDLPGDYEQYF.

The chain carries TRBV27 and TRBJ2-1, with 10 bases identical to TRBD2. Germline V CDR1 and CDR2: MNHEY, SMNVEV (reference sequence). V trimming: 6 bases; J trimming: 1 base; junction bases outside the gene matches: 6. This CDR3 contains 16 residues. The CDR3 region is CASRNVAGGSYNEQFF. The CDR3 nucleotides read TGTGCCAGCAGAAACGTAGCGGGGGGTTCCTACAATGAGCAGTTCTTC.

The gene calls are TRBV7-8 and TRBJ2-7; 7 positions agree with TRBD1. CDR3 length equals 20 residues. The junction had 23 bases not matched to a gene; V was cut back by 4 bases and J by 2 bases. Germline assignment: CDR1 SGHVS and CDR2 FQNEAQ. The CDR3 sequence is CASSSPSGQNPTTLTYEQYF. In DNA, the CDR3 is TGTGCCAGCAGCTCCCCCTCGGGACAGAACCCTACGACACTAACCTACGAGCAGTACTTC.

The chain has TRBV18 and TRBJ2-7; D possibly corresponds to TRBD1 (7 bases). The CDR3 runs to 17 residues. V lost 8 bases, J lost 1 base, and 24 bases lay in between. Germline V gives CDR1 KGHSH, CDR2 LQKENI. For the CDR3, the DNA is TGTGCCAGCGAACAGGGGAAACTAGCCCATGGGTCCTACGAGCAGTACTTC. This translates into CASEQGKLAHGSYEQYF.

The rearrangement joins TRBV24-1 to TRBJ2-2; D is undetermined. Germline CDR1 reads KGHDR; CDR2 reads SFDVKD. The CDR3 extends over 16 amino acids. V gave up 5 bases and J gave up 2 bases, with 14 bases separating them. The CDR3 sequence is CATSGDRPRNTGELFF. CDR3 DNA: TGTGCCACCAGTGGAGATCGCCCGAGAAACACCGGGGAGCTGTTTTTT.

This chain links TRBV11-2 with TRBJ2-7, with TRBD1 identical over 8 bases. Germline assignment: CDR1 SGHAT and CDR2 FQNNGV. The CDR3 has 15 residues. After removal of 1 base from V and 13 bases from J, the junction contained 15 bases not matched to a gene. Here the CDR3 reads CASSLAIDRGGLLYF. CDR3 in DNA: TGTGCCAGCAGCTTAGCCATCGACAGGGGAGGATTGCTATACTTC.

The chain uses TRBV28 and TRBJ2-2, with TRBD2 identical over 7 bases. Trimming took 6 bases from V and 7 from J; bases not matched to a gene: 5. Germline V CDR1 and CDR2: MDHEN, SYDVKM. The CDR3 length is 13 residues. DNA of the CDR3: TGTGCCAGCAGAACCCCGGGGGGCGGGGAGCTGTTTTTT. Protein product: CASRTPGGGELFF.

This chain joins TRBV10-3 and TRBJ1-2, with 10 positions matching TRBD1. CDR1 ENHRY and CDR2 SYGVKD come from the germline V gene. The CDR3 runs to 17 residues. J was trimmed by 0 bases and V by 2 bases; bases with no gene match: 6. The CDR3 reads CAISEGGQGTPNYGYTF. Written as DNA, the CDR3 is TGTGCCATCAGTGAGGGGGGACAGGGGACCCCTAACTATGGCTACACCTTC.

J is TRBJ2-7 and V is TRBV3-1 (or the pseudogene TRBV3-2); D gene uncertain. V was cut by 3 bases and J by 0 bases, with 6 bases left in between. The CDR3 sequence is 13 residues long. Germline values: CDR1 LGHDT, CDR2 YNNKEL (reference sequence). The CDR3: CASSQGNSYEQYF. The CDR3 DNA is TGTGCCAGCAGCCAGGGAAACTCCTACGAGCAGTACTTC.

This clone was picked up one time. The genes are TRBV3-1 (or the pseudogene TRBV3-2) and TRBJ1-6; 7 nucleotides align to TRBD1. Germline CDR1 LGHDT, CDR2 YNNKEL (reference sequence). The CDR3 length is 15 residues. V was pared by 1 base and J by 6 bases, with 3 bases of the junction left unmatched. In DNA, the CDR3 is TGTGCCAGCAGCCAAGGGGACAGCTCTAATTCACCCCTCCACTTT. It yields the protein CASSQGDSSNSPLHF.

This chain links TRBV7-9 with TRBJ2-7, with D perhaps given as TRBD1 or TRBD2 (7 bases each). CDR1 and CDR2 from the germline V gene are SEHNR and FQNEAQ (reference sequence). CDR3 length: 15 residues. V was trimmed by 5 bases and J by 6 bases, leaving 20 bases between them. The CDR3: CASSPVAGGAGEQYF. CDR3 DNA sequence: TGTGCCAGCAGCCCAGTAGCAGGGGGGGCAGGCGAGCAGTACTTC.